Sequencing of this T cell receptor (beta chain) was carried out in a study of blood T cell repertoires in COVID-19. Background on the study: The origin of the acute and convalescent COVID-19 samples was the United States, Italy and Spain. T cells, B-cell-depleted T cells, or PBMCs provided the cDNA or gDNA that served as material.

As handled by the study authors: Amplifying reference gene primers gave estimates of nucleated cell counts. Repertoires were generated with immunoSEQ multiplex PCR, while TCRdb's copy carries only in-frame clones and drops some. Clone size and the V and J calls come from that table; the DNA yielded D and trimming. The sample carries some 8,100 clones, 91% recorded once. The V gene's germline CDR1 is LNHDA and CDR2 SQIVND (reference sequence). Germline trimming cut 7 bases from V and 3 bases from J; bases unmatched to any gene: 4. The CDR3 is 13 amino acids. Material for sequencing was peripheral blood. The chain has TRBV19 and TRBJ1-2; 8 nucleotides align to TRBD1. The origin of this receptor is a woman aged 45-59 years with active COVID-19. CDR3 loop: CASTTGADYGYTF. As DNA, the CDR3 is TGTGCCAGTACGACAGGGGCAGACTATGGCTACACCTTC.